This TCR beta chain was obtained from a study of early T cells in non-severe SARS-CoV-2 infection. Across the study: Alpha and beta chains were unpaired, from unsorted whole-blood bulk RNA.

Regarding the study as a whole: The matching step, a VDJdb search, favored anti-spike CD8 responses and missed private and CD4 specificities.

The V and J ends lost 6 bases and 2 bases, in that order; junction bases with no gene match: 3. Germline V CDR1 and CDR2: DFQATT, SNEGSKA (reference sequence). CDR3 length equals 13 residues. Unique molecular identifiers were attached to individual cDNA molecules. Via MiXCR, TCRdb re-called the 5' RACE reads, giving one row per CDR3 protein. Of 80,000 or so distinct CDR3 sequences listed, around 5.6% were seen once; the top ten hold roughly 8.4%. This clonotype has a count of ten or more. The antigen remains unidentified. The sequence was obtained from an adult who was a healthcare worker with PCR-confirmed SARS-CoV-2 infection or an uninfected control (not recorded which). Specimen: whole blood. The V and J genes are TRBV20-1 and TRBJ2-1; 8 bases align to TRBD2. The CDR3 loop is CSAPAGAYNEQFF. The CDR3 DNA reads TGCAGTGCCCCAGCGGGGGCCTACAATGAGCAGTTCTTC.